The sequence of this T cell receptor beta chain was determined in a study of T cell repertoires in cytomegalovirus infection. TCRdb re-called the reads with MiXCR, one entry per CDR3 protein. Here the sample spans roughly 240,000 distinct CDR3 sequences, about 7% being singletons. In this sample, this clonotype turned up many times. The antigen remains unidentified. The CDR3 sequence is 13 residues long. V lost 5 bases, J lost 5 bases, and 12 bases lay in between. Study results and limitations: Cumulated frequencies of public TCR beta families served to identify carriers of CMV plus the relevant HLA. HLA-C-restricted TCR beta clonotypes specific for CMV led the ex vivo response.

The clonotype was recovered from a human donor in good health (CMV status not recorded). Some clones in this sample may be carry-over from other donors' samples. Sequenced input: PBMCs. The chain recombines TRBV12-3 or TRBV12-4 with TRBJ1-1; no reliable D call. The CDR3 DNA is TGTGCCAGCAGTGCAAACCTTGGGACTGAAGCTTTCTTT. Its translation is CASSANLGTEAFF.